The 3 T cell receptor beta chains below all came from one sample that was sequenced in a study of blood T cell repertoires in COVID-19. Measured with immunoSEQ multiplex PCR; TCRdb has only the in-frame clones, and not every one. In the table there are hundreds of thousands of clones, over 75% of which are singletons. The sequenced sample consisted of peripheral blood. These TCRs come from a human donor in a cohort sampled during active COVID-19.

The chain combines TRBV6-5 with TRBJ1-2; 7 bases agree with TRBD1. V shed 10 bases, J shed 8 bases, and the junction held 13 bases outside the gene matches. This CDR3 region has 13 residues. Germline-derived CDR1 and CDR2 are MNHEY and SVGAGI. The CDR3 region has the DNA TGTGCCACACGGGACAGCAAAACGAGGGGCTACACCTTC. As protein: CATRDSKTRGYTF.

The gene calls are TRBV5-4 and TRBJ2-7, with 9 positions matching TRBD1. The germline CDR1 and CDR2 sequences are SGHNT and YYREEE (reference sequence). CDR3 length: 16 residues. V was clipped by 4 bases and J by 0 bases; unmatched bases: 8. The CDR3 loop is CASSLSTGGNSYEQYF. CDR3 nucleotide sequence: TGTGCCAGCAGCCTATCGACAGGGGGAAACTCCTACGAGCAGTACTTC.

This chain links TRBV24-1 with TRBJ2-1; the D gene is possibly TRBD1 (6 bases). The CDR3 consists of 17 residues. Germline V gives CDR1 KGHDR, CDR2 SFDVKD. Trimming took off 4 bases at V and 10 bases at J, with 25 bases between the two ends. The chain's CDR3 is CATSDRGQHSSSVEQFF. CDR3 nucleotide sequence: TGTGCCACCAGTGACCGTGGACAGCATAGTAGCTCGGTGGAGCAGTTCTTC.